The clone carrying this T cell receptor (beta chain) was counted at least ten times. Its antigen is as yet unknown. Germline V lookup: CDR1 SGHTA, CDR2 FQGNSA. V lost 1 base and J 2 bases, leaving 9 bases between the germline ends. CDR3 length equals 15 residues. This specimen comes from a study of T cells in Graves' hyperthyroidism and ophthalmopathy. RNA transcripts provided the source from which TCR beta CDR3 regions were amplified. A first-round RT-PCR of the TCR CDR3 used the HTBI primer set. TCRdb ran MiXCR on the multiplex PCR reads and lists one entry per CDR3 protein. The sample carries around 280,000 distinct CDR3 sequences, roughly 15% recorded once. Based on clinical symptoms, serum thyroxine and TRAb, thyroid ultrasound and orbital computed tomography, diagnoses were reached. Study-wide results and limits: Most clonotypes that expanded in the thyroid above 0.001 also showed up in blood. Using 13 V-J features, a model discriminated ophthalmopathy from stable hyperthyroidism.

The TCR was taken from a woman in her 30s with Graves' hyperthyroidism that later progressed to Graves' ophthalmopathy. The J gene is TRBJ2-1, the V gene TRBV7-2, with D perhaps matching TRBD2 (6 bases). Material: blood. CDR3 protein: CASSLGGVAYNEQFF. The CDR3 nucleotides read TGTGCCAGCAGCTTAGGCGGGGTGGCCTACAATGAGCAGTTCTTC.